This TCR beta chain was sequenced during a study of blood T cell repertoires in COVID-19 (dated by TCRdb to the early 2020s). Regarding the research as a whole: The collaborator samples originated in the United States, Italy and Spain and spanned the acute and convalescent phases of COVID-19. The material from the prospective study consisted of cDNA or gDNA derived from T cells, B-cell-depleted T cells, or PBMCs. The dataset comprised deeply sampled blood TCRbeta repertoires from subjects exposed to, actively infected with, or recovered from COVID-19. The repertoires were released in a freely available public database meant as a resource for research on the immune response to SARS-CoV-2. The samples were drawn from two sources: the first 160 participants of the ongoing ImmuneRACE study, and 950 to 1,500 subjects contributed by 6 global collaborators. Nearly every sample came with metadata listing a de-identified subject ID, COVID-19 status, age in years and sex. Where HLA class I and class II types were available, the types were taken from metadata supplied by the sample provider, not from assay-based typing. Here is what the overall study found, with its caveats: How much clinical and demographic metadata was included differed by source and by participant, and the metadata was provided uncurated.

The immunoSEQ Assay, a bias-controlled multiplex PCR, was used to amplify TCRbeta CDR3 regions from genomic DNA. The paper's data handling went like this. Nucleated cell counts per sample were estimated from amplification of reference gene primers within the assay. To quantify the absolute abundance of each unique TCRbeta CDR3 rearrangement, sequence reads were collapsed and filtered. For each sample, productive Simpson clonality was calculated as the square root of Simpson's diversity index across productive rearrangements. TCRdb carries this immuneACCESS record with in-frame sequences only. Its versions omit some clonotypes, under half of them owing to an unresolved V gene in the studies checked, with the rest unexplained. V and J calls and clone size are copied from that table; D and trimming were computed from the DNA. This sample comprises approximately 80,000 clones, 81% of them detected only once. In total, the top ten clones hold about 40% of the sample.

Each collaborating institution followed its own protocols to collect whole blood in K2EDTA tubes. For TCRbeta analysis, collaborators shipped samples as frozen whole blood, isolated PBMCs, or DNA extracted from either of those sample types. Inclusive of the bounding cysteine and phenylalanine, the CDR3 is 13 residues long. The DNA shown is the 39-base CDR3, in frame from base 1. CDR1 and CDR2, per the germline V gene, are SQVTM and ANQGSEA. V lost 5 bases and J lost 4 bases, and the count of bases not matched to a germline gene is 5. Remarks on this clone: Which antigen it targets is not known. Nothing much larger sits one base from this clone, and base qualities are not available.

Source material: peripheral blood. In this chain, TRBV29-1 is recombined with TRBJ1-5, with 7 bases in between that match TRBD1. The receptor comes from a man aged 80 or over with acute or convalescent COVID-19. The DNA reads TGCAGCGTTCAAGGGACAGCTAATCAGCCCCAGCATTTT. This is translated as CSVQGTANQPQHF.